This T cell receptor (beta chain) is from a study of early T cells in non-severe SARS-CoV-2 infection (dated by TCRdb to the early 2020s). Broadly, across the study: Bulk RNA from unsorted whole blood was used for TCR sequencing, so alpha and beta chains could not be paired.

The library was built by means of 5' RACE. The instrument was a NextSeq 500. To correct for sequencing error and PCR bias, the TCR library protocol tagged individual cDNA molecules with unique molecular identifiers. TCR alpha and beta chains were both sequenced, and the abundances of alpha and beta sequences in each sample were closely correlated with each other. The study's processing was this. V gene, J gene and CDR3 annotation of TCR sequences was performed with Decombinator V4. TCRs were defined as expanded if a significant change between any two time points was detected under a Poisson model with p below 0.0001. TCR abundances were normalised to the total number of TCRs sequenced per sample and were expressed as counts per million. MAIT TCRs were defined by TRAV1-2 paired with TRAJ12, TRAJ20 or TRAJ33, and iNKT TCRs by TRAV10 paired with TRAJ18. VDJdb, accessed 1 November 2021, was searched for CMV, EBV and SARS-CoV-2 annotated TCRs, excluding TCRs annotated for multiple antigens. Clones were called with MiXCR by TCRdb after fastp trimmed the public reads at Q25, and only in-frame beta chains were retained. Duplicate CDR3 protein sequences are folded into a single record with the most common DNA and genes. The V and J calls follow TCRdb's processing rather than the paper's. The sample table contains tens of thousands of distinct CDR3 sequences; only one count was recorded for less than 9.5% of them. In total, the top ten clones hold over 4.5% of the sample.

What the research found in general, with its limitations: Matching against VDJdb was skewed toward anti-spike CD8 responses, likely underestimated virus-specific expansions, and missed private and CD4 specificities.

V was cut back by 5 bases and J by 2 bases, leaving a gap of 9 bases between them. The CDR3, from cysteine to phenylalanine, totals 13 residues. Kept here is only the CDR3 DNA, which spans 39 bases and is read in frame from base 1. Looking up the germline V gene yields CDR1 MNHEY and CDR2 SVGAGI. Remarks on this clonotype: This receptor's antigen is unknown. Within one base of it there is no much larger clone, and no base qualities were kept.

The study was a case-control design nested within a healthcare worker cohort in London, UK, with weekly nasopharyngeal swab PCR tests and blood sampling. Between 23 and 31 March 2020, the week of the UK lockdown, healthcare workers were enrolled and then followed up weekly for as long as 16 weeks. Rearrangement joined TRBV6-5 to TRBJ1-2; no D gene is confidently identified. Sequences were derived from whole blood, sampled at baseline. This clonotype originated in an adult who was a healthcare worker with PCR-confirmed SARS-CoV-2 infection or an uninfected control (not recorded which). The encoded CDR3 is CASSQDVNYGYTF. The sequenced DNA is TGTGCCAGCAGTCAAGACGTAAACTATGGCTACACCTTC.